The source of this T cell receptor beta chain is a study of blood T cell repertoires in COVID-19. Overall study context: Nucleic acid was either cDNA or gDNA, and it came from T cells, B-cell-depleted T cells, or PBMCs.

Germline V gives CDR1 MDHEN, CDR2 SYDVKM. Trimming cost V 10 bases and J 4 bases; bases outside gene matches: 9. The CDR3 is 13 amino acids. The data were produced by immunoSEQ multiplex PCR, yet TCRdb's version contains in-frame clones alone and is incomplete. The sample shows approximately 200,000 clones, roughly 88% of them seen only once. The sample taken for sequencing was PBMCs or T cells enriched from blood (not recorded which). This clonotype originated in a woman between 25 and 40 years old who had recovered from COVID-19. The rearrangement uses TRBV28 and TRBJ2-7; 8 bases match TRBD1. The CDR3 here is CAKRTGRMYEQYF. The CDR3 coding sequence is TGTGCCAAGAGGACAGGGCGTATGTACGAGCAGTACTTC.